The text below deals with one T cell receptor (beta chain). This clonotype has only a few counts. Its antigen remains undetermined. The input lacks base qualities; no much larger clone sits a single base away. Library prep was done by RT-PCR. The data were produced on an Illumina HiSeq 2500. TCRdb handled the public reads itself, with Q25 trimming in fastp and clone calling in MiXCR, and kept productive beta chains. Rows are unified per CDR3 protein, each entry keeping the most common DNA and genes. Recorded for this sample are approximately 230,000 distinct CDR3 sequences; 12% of them occurred a single time. The ten largest clones add up to 7.8% of the sample. The germline V gene yields KGHDR for CDR1 and SFDVKD for CDR2. The CDR3 runs 15 residues from the cysteine to the phenylalanine. The entry retains the CDR3 DNA only, 45 bases that are in frame from base 1. V gives up 5 bases and J gives up 7 bases, and the segment between their germline ends measures 20 bases.

This sample is drawn from a study of response to subunit inactivated influenza vaccine (dated by TCRdb to 2017 to 2018). Looking at the study overall: The study used deep quantitative T cell receptor repertoire profiling to track responses to a trivalent subunit inactivated influenza vaccine.

The study at large found these results: It was suggested by the authors that each seasonal influenza vaccination may recruit only a limited number of new T cells.

Source: non-naive T cells sorted from PBMCs, taken about 14 days before vaccination. The sample's cell subset or site, from its label and the paper: memory T cell fraction. This receptor chain uses TRBV24-1 and TRBJ2-7; TRBD2 is a weak D gene call, 6 bases matching. The clonotype comes from a man aged 50 to 59 who received an inactivated influenza vaccine. Donor details come from another sample of the same person, matched by shared clones. CDR3 protein: CATSVGDGGIGEQYF. The sequenced DNA: TGTGCCACCAGTGTTGGGGATGGCGGGATAGGGGAGCAGTACTTC.